The rows below give T cell receptor beta chains drawn from one sample of a study of T cells in Graves' hyperthyroidism and ophthalmopathy. TCRdb reanalysed the multiplex PCR reads using MiXCR and keeps one entry per CDR3 protein. The sample includes around 300,000 distinct CDR3 sequences, roughly 15% of them seen just once. Material: blood. The receptors derive from a woman between 35 and 50 years old with Graves' hyperthyroidism. The CDR3 runs from the conserved cysteine through the conserved F or W. A D gene is named only where the DNA matches it firmly.

V	D	J	CDR3
TRBV20-1	NA	TRBJ2-7	CSASGQKSTYDQYF
TRBV24-1	TRBD2	TRBJ2-2	CATSDLTSGNTGELFF
TRBV19	NA	TRBJ2-7	CASSIVPGKVSEQYF
TRBV2	NA	TRBJ1-1	CASTFGESTEAFF
TRBV7-6	NA	TRBJ2-2	CASSPTTNTGELFF
TRBV2	NA	TRBJ2-1	CASSVSAGFDRSSYNEQFF
TRBV12-3/TRBV12-4	TRBD2	TRBJ2-1	CASSLEGLAGYEQFF
TRBV6-1	TRBD1	TRBJ2-5	CASSRDRATQYF
TRBV6-1	TRBD1	TRBJ1-1	CASSVHTGARRAFF
TRBV6-1	NA	TRBJ1-2	CASRIAGQNNYGYTF
TRBV10-3	NA	TRBJ2-5	CAISGGQETQYF
TRBV5-1	TRBD2	TRBJ2-7	CASSLGVAGGSYEQYF
TRBV15	NA	TRBJ2-5	CATSRDIGQETQYF
TRBV7-9	NA	TRBJ1-4	CASSLYGATNEKLFF
TRBV13	NA	TRBJ2-7	CASSHGAGWYEQYF
TRBV9	NA	TRBJ2-2	CASSVFGGGELFF
TRBV7-3	NA	TRBJ2-2	CASSSGTHTGELFF
TRBV7-2	NA	TRBJ2-3	CASSLGSRGGDTQYF
TRBV3-1	NA	TRBJ1-3	CASSRGGSGNTIYF
TRBV12-3/TRBV12-4	TRBD1	TRBJ1-5	CASSPGTGGLGPQHF
TRBV3-1	TRBD2	TRBJ2-3	CASSRLAGLTDTQYF
TRBV7-2	NA	TRBJ2-1	CASSLGQSTYEQFF
TRBV19	TRBD2	TRBJ2-1	CASSIDVWEGEGNEQFF
TRBV12-3/TRBV12-4	TRBD1	TRBJ2-5	CASSLGTGAQETQYF
TRBV2	NA	TRBJ2-7	CASHSGYEQYF
TRBV7-2	TRBD1	TRBJ2-6	CASSLLGTGYVLTF
TRBV7-9	TRBD1	TRBJ2-7	CASSPDRGWYEQYF
TRBV12-3/TRBV12-4	NA	TRBJ2-3	CASSFRDTQYF
TRBV7-9	TRBD1	TRBJ1-1	CASSLPGQELSF
TRBV20-1	TRBD2	TRBJ2-1	CSARRLAGELNEQFF
TRBV14	NA	TRBJ2-2	CASSRSGTGTGELFF
TRBV2	TRBD1	TRBJ2-7	CASRTGVGNEQYF
TRBV7-2	TRBD2	TRBJ2-3	CASSSPTTSGTVTDTQYF
TRBV29-1	TRBD1	TRBJ1-4	CSVIQGENEKLFF
TRBV28	NA	TRBJ1-2	CASCIQVTNYGYTF
TRBV28	TRBD1	TRBJ2-7	CASTWGQTIYEQYF
TRBV9	NA	TRBJ1-5	CASSPNWGGIQPQHF
TRBV5-1	NA	TRBJ1-4	CASSLAGQGNEKLFF
TRBV6-1	NA	TRBJ1-5	CASSRSGTQPQHF
TRBV4-1	TRBD1	TRBJ2-5	CASSQDSVVTGGWGETQYF
TRBV13	TRBD1	TRBJ1-2	CASSPEDRVGYTF